A single sample gave rise to the 15 T cell receptor beta chains below, sequenced in a study of blood T cell repertoires in COVID-19. The table came from immunoSEQ multiplex PCR; TCRdb's copy has only in-frame clones and leaves some out. This sample has a few hundred thousand clones, with 85% found just once. Material for sequencing was PBMCs or T cells enriched from blood (not recorded which). These receptor sequences come from a woman in her 50s who had been exposed to COVID-19.

The chain is built from TRBV5-4 and TRBJ2-1; 10 bases agree with TRBD2. The CDR3 loop spans 18 amino acids. In germline, CDR1 is SGHNT, CDR2 YYREEE (reference sequence). The trim removed 3 bases at V and 0 bases at J, leaving 9 bases unmatched. The CDR3 sequence is CASSSALAGGGSYNEQFF. CDR3 DNA sequence: TGTGCCAGCAGCTCCGCATTAGCGGGGGGTGGCTCCTACAATGAGCAGTTCTTC.

The chain combines TRBV3-1 (or the pseudogene TRBV3-2) with TRBJ1-2; TRBD1 is a possible D gene (6 bases). The ends were cut back, 0 bases at V and 8 bases at J, with 16 bases in the middle. Looked up from germline, CDR1 is LGHDT and CDR2 is YNNKEL (reference sequence). There are 15 residues in the CDR3. CDR3 coding DNA: TGTGCCAGCAGCCAAGATCTAGCCAGGGGTGAAGGCTACACCTTC. Its protein is CASSQDLARGEGYTF.

This chain connects TRBV5-6 to TRBJ2-3, with a weak D call TRBD2 (6 bases). CDR1 is SGHDT, CDR2 YYEEEE, per germline. The CDR3 consists of 15 residues. The V gene lost 0 bases and the J gene lost 1 base, with 9 bases spanning the gap. CDR3 amino acids: CASSLVRGGTDTQYF. CDR3 DNA: TGTGCCAGCAGCTTGGTGCGGGGCGGCACAGATACGCAGTATTTT. Complete variable domain (other parts from reference TRBV5-6 and TRBJ2-3): DAGVTQSPTHLIKTRGQQVTLRCSPKSGHDTVSWYQQALGQGPQFIFQYYEEEERQRGNFPDRFSGHQFPNYSSELNVNALLLGDSALYLCASSLVRGGTDTQYFGPGTRLTVL.

This chain uses TRBV5-1 with TRBJ2-7, with a tentative D call TRBD2 (6 bases). Trimming cost V 7 bases and J 7 bases, with 9 bases left between them. Germline CDR1 reads SGHRS; CDR2 reads YFSETQ. The CDR3 is 10 residues long. CDR3 protein: CASYGREQYF. The DNA for the CDR3 is TGCGCCAGCTACGGGAGAGAGCAGTACTTC. The full variable domain, its missing parts supplied by reference TRBV5-1 and TRBJ2-7, is KAGVTQTPRYLIKTRGQQVTLSCSPISGHRSVSWYQQTPGQGLQFLFEYFSETQRNKGNFPGRFSGRQFSNSRSEMNVSTLELGDSALYLCASYGREQYFGPGTRLTVT.

The rearrangement links TRBV7-9 to TRBJ1-2; D is unclear. The CDR3 is 14 amino acids. The V end was cut by 1 base, the J end by 5 bases, with 11 bases between. The V gene's germline CDR1 is SEHNR and CDR2 FQNEAQ (reference sequence). CDR3 in DNA: TGTGCCAGCAGCTTAGGAGGGAATCTTTATGGCTACACCTTC. It translates to CASSLGGNLYGYTF. Full variable domain (rest looked up from reference TRBV7-9 and TRBJ1-2): DTGVSQNPRHKITKRGQNVTFRCDPISEHNRLYWYRQTLGQGPEFLTYFQNEAQLEKSRLLSDRFSAERPKGSFSTLEIQRTEQGDSAMYLCASSLGGNLYGYTFGSGTRLTVV.

The J gene is TRBJ1-2, the V gene TRBV28; 9 nucleotides align to TRBD1. The CDR3 length is 14 residues. V trimming: 2 bases; J trimming: 8 bases; junction bases outside the gene matches: 6. Germline V gene data show CDR1 as MDHEN and CDR2 as SYDVKM. This CDR3 is CASSLGDREEGYTF. For the CDR3, the DNA is TGTGCCAGCAGTTTAGGGGACAGGGAGGAAGGCTACACCTTC.

CDR3 bases: TGTGCCAGCCGACAGTCATATAGCAATCAGCCCCAGCATTTT. Translated: CASRQSYSNQPQHF. This sequence joins TRBV19 and TRBJ1-5, with a tentative D call TRBD1 (5 bases). The CDR3 extends over 14 amino acids. Deletions cut 9 bases from V and 0 bases from J, with 12 bases between. Looked up from germline, CDR1 is LNHDA and CDR2 is SQIVND (reference sequence).

This chain connects TRBV28 to TRBJ2-7, with D possibly TRBD1 on 6 matching bases. From germline, CDR1 is MDHEN and CDR2 SYDVKM. V was cut by 7 bases and J by 0 bases, with 13 bases left in between. The CDR3 runs to 14 residues. The CDR3 sequence: CASTPGQPSYEQYF. In nucleotides, the CDR3 is TGTGCCAGCACCCCCGGACAGCCCTCCTACGAGCAGTACTTC.

This clone was counted only a few times. V gene TRBV3-1 (or the pseudogene TRBV3-2) combines with J gene TRBJ1-1; 8 bases are a match to TRBD1. The V gene end was trimmed by 2 bases and the J gene end by 6 bases; junction bases not matched to a gene: 5. The CDR3 contains 14 residues. CDR1 and CDR2 from the germline V gene are LGHDT and YNNKEL (reference sequence). The CDR3 is CASSQRGQGAEAFF. CDR3 DNA: TGTGCCAGCAGCCAACGAGGACAGGGTGCTGAAGCTTTCTTT.

This chain uses TRBV15 with TRBJ1-6, with D uncertain. Germline V gives CDR1 LNHNV, CDR2 YYDKDF (reference sequence). V was shortened by 0 bases and J by 8 bases, with 5 bases between the two germline ends. This CDR3 has 13 amino acids. CDR3: CATSRDLHSPLHF. CDR3 coding DNA: TGTGCCACCAGCAGAGATCTACATTCACCCCTCCACTTT.

V usage is TRBV5-1 and J usage is TRBJ1-3, with D tentatively TRBD1 (5 bases). The CDR3 is 16 amino acids. The V end lost 0 bases, the J end lost 0 bases, and 10 bases lay between the germline ends. Per germline, CDR1 SGHRS and CDR2 YFSETQ. The CDR3 is CASSLDWGNSGNTIYF. The CDR3 DNA reads as TGCGCCAGCAGCTTGGATTGGGGCAACTCTGGAAACACCATATATTTT.

The rearrangement joins TRBV19 to TRBJ1-1; no clear D gene. Germline V gene sequence: CDR1 LNHDA, CDR2 SQIVND (reference sequence). V was trimmed by 7 bases and J by 5 bases, leaving 17 bases between them. The CDR3 loop spans 14 amino acids. CDR3 sequence (DNA): TGTGCCAGTAAAGAGGCGTTGAGAGGGACTGAAGCTTTCTTT. This codes for CASKEALRGTEAFF. The whole variable domain, remainder taken from reference TRBV19 and TRBJ1-1, is DGGITQSPKYLFRKEGQNVTLSCEQNLNHDAMYWYRQDPGQGLRLIYYSQIVNDFQKGDIAEGYSVSREKKESFPLTVTSAQKNPTAFYLCASKEALRGTEAFFGQGTRLTVV.

V gene TRBV28 combines with J gene TRBJ1-4; TRBD1 might be the D (6 bases). The CDR3 covers 16 residues. The V end was cut by 6 bases, the J end by 0 bases, with 14 bases between. Germline values: CDR1 MDHEN, CDR2 SYDVKM. The CDR3 DNA reads as TGTGCCAGCAGGCCACCAGGGGACCCAACTAATGAAAAACTGTTTTTT. Its translation: CASRPPGDPTNEKLFF.

This rearrangement joins TRBV19 to TRBJ1-1, with D tentatively TRBD1 (5 bases). The CDR3 spans 12 residues. V dropped 6 bases and J dropped 11 bases, with 16 bases sitting between them. Per the germline V gene, CDR1 is LNHDA and CDR2 is SQIVND (reference sequence). The DNA for the CDR3 is TGTGCCAGTAGCCCATGGCAGGGAATTGCTTTCTTT. Translation gives CASSPWQGIAFF.

This clone was observed a single time. The chain joins TRBV19 to TRBJ1-2; tentative D call: TRBD1 (6 bases). The CDR3 runs to 14 residues. The germline V and J ends were trimmed by 7 bases and 5 bases, with 17 bases remaining between them. In germline, CDR1 is LNHDA, CDR2 SQIVND (reference sequence). This CDR3 is CASIPGARPYGYTF. The CDR3 coding sequence is TGTGCCAGTATTCCAGGGGCGAGACCTTATGGCTACACCTTC.